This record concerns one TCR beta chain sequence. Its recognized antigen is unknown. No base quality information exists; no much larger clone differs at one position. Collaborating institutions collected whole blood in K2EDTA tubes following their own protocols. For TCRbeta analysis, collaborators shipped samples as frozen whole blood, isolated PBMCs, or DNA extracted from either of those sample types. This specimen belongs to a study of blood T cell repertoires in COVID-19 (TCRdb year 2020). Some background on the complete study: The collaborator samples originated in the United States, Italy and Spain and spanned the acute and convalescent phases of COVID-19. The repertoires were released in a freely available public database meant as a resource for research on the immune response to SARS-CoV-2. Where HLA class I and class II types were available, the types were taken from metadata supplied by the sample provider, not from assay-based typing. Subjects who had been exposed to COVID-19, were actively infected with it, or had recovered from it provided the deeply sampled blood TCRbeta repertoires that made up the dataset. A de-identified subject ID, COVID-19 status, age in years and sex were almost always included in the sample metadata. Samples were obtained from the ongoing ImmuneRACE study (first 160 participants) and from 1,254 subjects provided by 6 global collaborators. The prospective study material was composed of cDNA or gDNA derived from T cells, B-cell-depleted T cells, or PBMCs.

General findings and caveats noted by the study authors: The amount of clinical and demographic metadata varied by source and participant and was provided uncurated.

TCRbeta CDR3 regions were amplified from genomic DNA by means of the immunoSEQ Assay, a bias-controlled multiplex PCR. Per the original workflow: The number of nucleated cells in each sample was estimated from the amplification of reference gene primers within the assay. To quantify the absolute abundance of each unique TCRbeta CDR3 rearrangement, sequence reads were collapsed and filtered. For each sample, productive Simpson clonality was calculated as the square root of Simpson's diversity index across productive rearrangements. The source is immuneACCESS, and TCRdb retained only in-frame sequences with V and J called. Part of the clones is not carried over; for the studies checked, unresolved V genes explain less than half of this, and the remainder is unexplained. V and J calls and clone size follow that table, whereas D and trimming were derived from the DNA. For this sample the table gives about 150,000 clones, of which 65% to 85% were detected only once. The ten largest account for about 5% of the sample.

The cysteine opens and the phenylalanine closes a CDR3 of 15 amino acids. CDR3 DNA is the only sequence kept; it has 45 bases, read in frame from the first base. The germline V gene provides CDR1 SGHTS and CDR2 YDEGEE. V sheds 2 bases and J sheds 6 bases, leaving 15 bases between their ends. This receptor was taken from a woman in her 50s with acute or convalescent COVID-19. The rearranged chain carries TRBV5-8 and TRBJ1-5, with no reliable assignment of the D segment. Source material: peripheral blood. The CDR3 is CASSFGEGRTQPQHF. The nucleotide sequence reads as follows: TGTGCCAGCAGCTTTGGGGAGGGTCGGACTCAGCCCCAGCATTTT.